These 30 T cell receptor beta chains were all obtained from the same sample, sequenced in a study of blood T cells in healthy people across ages (dated by TCRdb to the mid-2010s). Receptor amplification or capture employed 5' RACE. The sample was run on an Illumina HiSeq 2500. The second PCR ran for roughly 7 to 12 cycles and used a J-beta primer mix along with a sample-barcoded 5' primer. TCRdb itself trimmed the public reads at Q25 with fastp, ran MiXCR and retained productive beta chains. Each entry is one CDR3 protein sequence, shown with its most common DNA and genes. Here the sample has approximately 1,100,000 distinct CDR3 sequences; less than 50% occur a single time. Together, the top ten hold about 19% of the sample. The sample was blood. Receptors were obtained from a woman aged 55 to 70 in good health.

This clonotype was observed a few times. The J gene is TRBJ2-1, the V gene TRBV9, with a tentative D call TRBD2 (5 bases). The CDR3 is 14 residues long. The V end lost 0 bases, the J end lost 3 bases, and 7 bases lay between the germline ends. From germline, CDR1 is SGDLS and CDR2 YYNGEE. DNA of the CDR3: TGTGCCAGCAGCGTAGGGCGGGTCTACAATGAGCAGTTCTTC. It is translated as CASSVGRVYNEQFF.

This chain uses TRBV12-3 or TRBV12-4 with TRBJ2-1, with a possible D match to TRBD1 (6 bases). The CDR3 spans 15 residues. V was cut by 6 bases and J by 2 bases, with 14 bases left in between. The CDR3 DNA reads TGTGCCAGCAGGGGGGACACCCGAGCCTACAATGAGCAGTTCTTC. It encodes CASRGDTRAYNEQFF.

This clonotype was observed a few times. The J gene is TRBJ2-5, the V gene TRBV27; D not certain. Germline CDR1 and CDR2: MNHEY and SMNVEV (reference sequence). V shed 6 bases and J shed 3 bases, with 5 bases lying between them. This CDR3 comprises 11 residues. The CDR3 DNA follows: TGTGCCAGCAGATCAAAAGAGACCCAGTACTTC. Protein product: CASRSKETQYF.

CDR3 nucleotides: TGTGCCAGCAGCCAAGATCTGGGGTGCGAGCAGTACTTC. This translates into CASSQDLGCEQYF. The chain uses TRBV4-2 and TRBJ2-7; D remains ambiguous. Trimming took 0 bases from V and 6 from J, leaving 9 bases between them. The CDR3 covers 13 residues. Germline-derived CDR1 and CDR2 are LGHNA and YNFKEQ.

V usage is TRBV15 and J usage is TRBJ2-7; D might be TRBD2 (7 bases). Matching the DNA end better, TRBJ2-4 makes the J call doubtful. Germline V gives CDR1 LNHNV, CDR2 YYDKDF (reference sequence). CDR3 length: 18 residues. CDR3: CATSRDLEGGAKRNIQYF. CDR3 nucleotide sequence: TGTGCCACCAGCAGAGATCTGGAGGGGGGGGCAAAACGGAACATTCAGTACTTC.

This clonotype was counted between two and nine times. The rearrangement joins TRBV7-9 to TRBJ2-3; a weak D match, TRBD2 (5 bases). The CDR3 is 17 amino acids. V was pared by 4 bases and J by 6 bases, with 23 bases between. Germline V gives CDR1 SEHNR, CDR2 FQNEAQ (reference sequence). The CDR3: CASSSGNTGGGRDTQYF. The CDR3 bases are TGTGCCAGCAGCTCCGGAAATACTGGAGGCGGAAGGGATACGCAGTATTTT.

The chain recombines TRBV10-2 with TRBJ2-1; 8 nucleotides align to TRBD2. This CDR3 is built from 16 residues. V trimming: 3 bases; J trimming: 7 bases; junction bases outside the gene matches: 11. Germline CDR1 reads WSHSY; CDR2 reads SAAADI. The DNA of the CDR3 is TGCGCCAGCAGTGATCTTGGACTAGCCCACGGGAATGAGCAGTTCTTC. It is translated as CASSDLGLAHGNEQFF.

The chain uses TRBV3-1 and TRBJ2-1; 7 bases map to TRBD2. The CDR3 spans 16 residues. V gave up 4 bases and J gave up 4 bases; unmatched junction bases: 10. CDR1 LGHDT and CDR2 YNNKEL come from the germline V gene (reference sequence). The CDR3 sequence: CASSPGGAGAYNEQFF. DNA of the CDR3: TGTGCCAGCAGCCCTGGAGGCGCGGGAGCGTACAATGAGCAGTTCTTC.

This clonotype was observed a handful of times. The chain recombines TRBV5-1 with TRBJ2-1, with 9 bases lining up with TRBD2. The trim removed 4 bases at V and 9 bases at J, leaving 8 bases unmatched. Germline CDR1 is SGHRS and CDR2 is YFSETQ. The CDR3 extends over 14 amino acids. The DNA of the CDR3 is TGCGCCAGCAGCCGGTTGGCGGGAGGGCCTGAGCAGTTCTTC. Translating it yields CASSRLAGGPEQFF.

The chain has TRBV5-1 and TRBJ2-1; 8 nucleotides line up with TRBD2. CDR1 SGHRS and CDR2 YFSETQ come from the germline V gene. This CDR3 is built from 15 residues. V was pared by 4 bases and J by 10 bases, with 13 bases of the junction left unmatched. The CDR3, as DNA: TGCGCCAGCAGCCCCGAAGGGACTAGGTTAGGGGAGCAGTTCTTC. Protein: CASSPEGTRLGEQFF.

This clonotype has a handful of counts. This chain joins TRBV7-9 and TRBJ2-3; either TRBD1 or TRBD2 may fit D (6 bases each). Germline assignment: CDR1 SEHNR and CDR2 FQNEAQ (reference sequence). V shed 5 bases and J shed 4 bases, with 22 bases lying between them. The CDR3 is made up of 17 amino acids. The CDR3 bases are TGTGCCAGCAGCAACCCCCTCCGGGGGCCCGGCGCAGATACGCAGTATTTT. Protein product: CASSNPLRGPGADTQYF.

As DNA, the CDR3 is TGTGCCAGCAGGGTAACTGGCGGGAGGGGTTCTGGCTACACCTTC. This sequence encodes CASRVTGGRGSGYTF. The chain recombines TRBV6-1 with TRBJ1-2, with D possibly being TRBD1 (5 bases). Germline CDR1 reads MNHNS; CDR2 reads SASEGT. This CDR3 has 15 amino acids. The germline V and J ends were trimmed by 6 bases and 7 bases, with 21 bases remaining between them.

For this clonotype: Mismatch with germline at one junction end may stem from a read error. The genes are TRBV4-2 and TRBJ1-2; D perhaps matches TRBD1 (6 bases). The CDR3 sequence is 15 residues long. Germline V CDR1 and CDR2: LGHNA, YNFKEQ. The CDR3 loop is CASSQDGGGAYDYTF. The CDR3 coding sequence is TGTGCCAGCAGCCAAGATGGAGGGGGGGCCTATGACTACACCTTC.

The genes are TRBV2 and TRBJ2-5; TRBD1 aligns across 9 bases. The better agreement between TRBJ2-7 and the DNA end casts doubt on the J call. The CDR3 is made up of 12 amino acids. From germline, CDR1 is SNHLY and CDR2 FYNNEI. The CDR3 sequence: CASSDRGGEQYF. In nucleotides, the CDR3 is TGTGCCAGCTCCGACAGGGGGGGCGAGCAGTACTTC.

This clonotype was seen a handful of times. The genes are TRBV12-3 or TRBV12-4 and TRBJ2-1, with TRBD2 matching 10 bases. Trimming at V came to 3 bases and at J to 5 bases, leaving 7 bases not matched to a gene. This CDR3 comprises 16 residues. The CDR3 protein is CASSFLSSGGNNEQFF. In DNA, the CDR3 is TGTGCCAGCAGTTTTTTGTCTAGCGGGGGAAACAATGAGCAGTTCTTC.

The chain is built from TRBV27 and TRBJ2-1; TRBD2 matches 7 bases. The junction had 11 bases not matched to a gene; V was cut back by 2 bases and J by 10 bases. The CDR3 runs 15 residues. Per germline, CDR1 MNHEY and CDR2 SMNVEV (reference sequence). For the CDR3, the DNA is TGTGCCAGCAGTTTACCGGGCGGGAGCTCGAGCGAGCAGTTCTTC. The encoded protein is CASSLPGGSSSEQFF.

The chain combines TRBV11-1 with TRBJ2-5; D remains unclear. Trimming cost V 6 bases and J 9 bases, with 11 bases left between them. The V gene's germline CDR1 is SGHAT and CDR2 FQDESV (reference sequence). The CDR3 contains 11 residues. CDR3 coding DNA: TGTGCCAGCAGACAAAAGAGTGCCCAGTACTTC. Protein sequence: CASRQKSAQYF. The full variable domain, rest sourced from reference TRBV11-1 and TRBJ2-5, is EAEVAQSPRYKITEKSQAVAFWCDPISGHATLYWYRQILGQGPELLVQFQDESVVDDSQLPKDRFSAERLKGVDSTLKIQPAELGDSAMYLCASRQKSAQYFGPGTRLLVL.

This clonotype has only a few counts. The chain combines TRBV5-1 with TRBJ2-1; 14 bases agree with TRBD2. Germline trimming cut 4 bases from V and 9 bases from J; bases unmatched to any gene: 9. Germline loops: CDR1 SGHRS, CDR2 YFSETQ. The CDR3 is 16 amino acids. CDR3 sequence: CASSPPGLAGVGEQFF. The CDR3 nucleotides read TGCGCCAGCAGCCCGCCGGGACTAGCGGGAGTCGGTGAGCAGTTCTTC.

V and J are TRBV20-1 and TRBJ2-4; D is ambiguous. V was pared by 6 bases and J by 2 bases, with 14 bases between. CDR1 is DFQATT, CDR2 SNEGSKA, per germline (reference sequence). The CDR3 has 14 residues. In DNA form, the CDR3 reads TGCAGTGCGCCCTATAGGACCCCCAAAAACATTCAGTACTTC. Residues: CSAPYRTPKNIQYF.

This clonotype was seen at least ten times. The chain joins TRBV11-1 to TRBJ2-5; TRBD1 agrees at 11 bases. Germline V CDR1 and CDR2: SGHAT, FQDESV (reference sequence). The CDR3 contains 17 residues. The V segment lost 4 bases and the J segment 7 bases; nucleotides outside the gene matches: 14. The CDR3 spells CASSSNSQDRGLGTQYF. CDR3 DNA: TGTGCCAGCAGCTCCAATTCACAGGACAGGGGGCTAGGGACCCAGTACTTC.

This clonotype was seen only a few times. J is TRBJ2-1 and V is TRBV6-2 or TRBV6-3, with D hard to call. The length of the CDR3 is 13 residues. Germline assignment: CDR1 MNHEY and CDR2 SVGEGT. Trimming shortened V by 6 bases and J by 6 bases, and 12 bases separated the two germline ends. Here the CDR3 reads CASRTPPFNEQFF. CDR3 coding DNA: TGTGCCAGCAGGACACCTCCCTTCAATGAGCAGTTCTTC.

V usage is TRBV14 and J usage is TRBJ2-7, with D possibly TRBD2 on 5 matching bases. V was pared by 5 bases and J by 7 bases, with 9 bases between. Germline loops: CDR1 SGHDN, CDR2 FVKESK. The length of the CDR3 is 11 residues. The CDR3 region is CASSAGIEQYF. The CDR3 coding sequence is TGTGCCAGCAGCGCCGGGATTGAGCAGTACTTC.

This chain joins TRBV6-2 or TRBV6-3 and TRBJ2-7, with TRBD2 matching 8 bases. The CDR3 contains 16 residues. Looked up from germline, CDR1 is MNHEY and CDR2 is SVGEGT. V lost 4 bases and J lost 7; bases outside the gene matches: 15. Here the CDR3 reads CASSFQAGVHYNEQYF. CDR3 coding DNA: TGTGCCAGCAGTTTCCAAGCGGGAGTCCACTACAATGAGCAGTACTTC.

This clonotype has just one count. The rearrangement links TRBV12-3 or TRBV12-4 to TRBJ2-4; 8 bases are a match to TRBD2. V gave up 5 bases and J gave up 4 bases; unmatched junction bases: 7. The CDR3 totals 15 residues. CDR3: CASSLAGTSKNIQYF. CDR3 sequence (DNA): TGTGCCAGCAGTCTGGCCGGGACTAGTAAAAACATTCAGTACTTC.

This clonotype was seen at least ten times. The V gene is TRBV3-1, the J gene TRBJ2-1; D possibly corresponds to TRBD1 (5 bases). Germline lookup yields CDR1 LGHDT and CDR2 YNNKEL (reference sequence). The CDR3 has 12 residues. Trimming removed 4 bases at V and 5 bases at J, with 6 bases between. The CDR3 here is CASSRGHNEQFF. The CDR3 DNA follows: TGTGCCAGCAGCCGGGGCCACAATGAGCAGTTCTTC.

This clonotype was recorded a few times. The rearrangement joins TRBV27 to TRBJ2-7; the D gene is possibly TRBD2 (6 bases). Trimming shortened V by 4 bases and J by 7 bases, and 14 bases separated the two germline ends. The CDR3 contains 13 residues. Germline loops: CDR1 MNHEY, CDR2 SMNVEV (reference sequence). In DNA, the CDR3 is TGTGCCAGCAGTTGGATAGGAGGGGTTGAGCAGTACTTC. Translated: CASSWIGGVEQYF.

The chain recombines TRBV12-3 or TRBV12-4 with TRBJ1-2; a possible D gene is TRBD1 (5 bases). Trimming left V 1 base short and J 4 bases short, with 13 bases between. The CDR3 consists of 15 residues. The CDR3 sequence is CASSLGDPLRYGYTF. In DNA form, the CDR3 reads TGTGCCAGCAGTTTAGGGGACCCCCTCCGCTATGGCTACACCTTC.

The chain links TRBV10-3 to TRBJ2-2, with TRBD1 as a possible D gene (6 bases). Germline lookup yields CDR1 ENHRY and CDR2 SYGVKD. CDR3 length: 16 amino acids. Between the trimmed V and J ends, which lost 4 bases and 1 base, there was a span of 13 bases. In nucleotides, the CDR3 is TGTGCCATCAGTGGAGGTGGGACAAGGAACACCGGGGAGCTGTTTTTT. Translating gives CAISGGGTRNTGELFF.

The chain uses TRBV20-1 and TRBJ1-6; TRBD1 agrees at 8 bases. Germline loops: CDR1 DFQATT, CDR2 SNEGSKA (reference sequence). The CDR3 totals 13 residues. V was pared by 4 bases and J by 6 bases, with 2 bases of the junction left unmatched. In nucleotides, the CDR3 is TGCAGTGCTAATGGACAGGGTAATTCACCCCTCCACTTT. Residues: CSANGQGNSPLHF.

Only a few counts were recorded for this clonotype. The chain joins TRBV7-6 to TRBJ1-6; 7 bases align to TRBD1. CDR1 SGHVS and CDR2 FNYEAQ come from the germline V gene. The CDR3 has 15 residues. V was clipped by 5 bases and J by 7 bases; unmatched bases: 8. CDR3 region: CASSQGPRGNSPLHF. DNA for the CDR3: TGTGCCAGCAGCCAGGGGCCCAGGGGGAATTCACCCCTCCACTTT.